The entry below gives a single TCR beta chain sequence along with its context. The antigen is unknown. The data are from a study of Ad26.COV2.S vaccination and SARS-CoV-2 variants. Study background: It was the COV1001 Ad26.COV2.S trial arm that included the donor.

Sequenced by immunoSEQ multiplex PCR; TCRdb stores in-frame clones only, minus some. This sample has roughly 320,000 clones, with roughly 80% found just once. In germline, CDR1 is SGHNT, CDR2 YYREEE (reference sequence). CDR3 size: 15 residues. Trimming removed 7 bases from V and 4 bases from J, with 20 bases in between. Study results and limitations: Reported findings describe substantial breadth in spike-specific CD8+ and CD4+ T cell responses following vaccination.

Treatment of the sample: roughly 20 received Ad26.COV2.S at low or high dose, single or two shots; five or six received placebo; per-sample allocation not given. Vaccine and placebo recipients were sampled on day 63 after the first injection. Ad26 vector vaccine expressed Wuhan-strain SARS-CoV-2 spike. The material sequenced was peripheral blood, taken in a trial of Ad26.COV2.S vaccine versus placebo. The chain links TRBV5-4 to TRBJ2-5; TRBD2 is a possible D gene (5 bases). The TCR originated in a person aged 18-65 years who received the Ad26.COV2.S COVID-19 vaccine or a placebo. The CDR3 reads CASFKRTQPPETQYF. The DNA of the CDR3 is TGTGCCAGCTTCAAAAGGACTCAGCCTCCAGAGACCCAGTACTTC.